These 7 T cell receptor beta chains came from one sample sequenced in a study of T cell clonality in common variable immunodeficiency (dated by TCRdb to between 2014 and 2016). Beyond this particular receptor, the publication reports: Reportedly, TCRbeta sequences from CVID had fewer deletions and N-nucleotide insertions, and highly modified clones with 13 or more V deletions were absent from CVID.

Their target antigens are unknown. Library preparation was by the immunoSEQ multiplex PCR assay. Here the immuneACCESS table is served through TCRdb, limited to in-frame sequences with V and J called. Missing clones are a known gap in these copies; in checked studies unresolved V genes cover under half, and the rest lacks a known reason. In this sample, around 9,600 clones appear, none counted once only. The top ten constitute about 4.4% of the sample. Material for sequencing was peripheral blood mononuclear cells. These receptors were collected from a human donor with common variable immunodeficiency.

The sample holds many counts of this clone. The read halts 3 residues ahead of the CDR3 end, with the missing end drawn from the germline J gene. This chain links TRBV6-2 or TRBV6-3 with TRBJ2-7, with a weak D call TRBD2 (6 bases). Germline CDR1 reads MNHEY; CDR2 reads SVGEGT. V gave up 4 bases and J gave up 4 bases, with 11 bases separating them. The CDR3 is made up of 13 amino acids. Partial CDR3 DNA: TGTGCCAGCAGTTTCTTCGGGGGTTACGAG. Amino acid sequence: CASSFFGGYE. The complete CDR3 protein is CASSFFGGYEQYF.

This clone occurred many times. The read ends 3 residues early relative to the CDR3; the germline J gene fills the gap. The rearrangement joins TRBV3-1 (or the pseudogene TRBV3-2) to TRBJ1-6, with D uncertain. Trimming stripped 1 base from V and 8 bases from J, with 24 bases between. The CDR3 extends over 19 amino acids. Per germline, CDR1 LGHDT and CDR2 YNNKEL (reference sequence). The CDR3 protein is CASSQALHRRGFGDSPLHF. Incomplete CDR3 DNA: TGTGCCAGCAGCCAAGCGCTCCACCGGCGGGGTTTTGGAGATTCACCC.

Ten or more counts support this clone. The sequenced fragment ends 3 residues before the CDR3 boundary, so the rest is inferred from the germline J gene. The V call is TRBV7-2, the J call TRBJ2-1; 10 bases align to TRBD2. With 8 bases clipped from V and 8 bases from J, the junction kept 9 bases outside the gene matches. CDR1 is SGHTA and CDR2 is FQGNSA in the germline V gene. The CDR3 length is 14 residues. The CDR3 loop reads CASLPGLALDEQFF. The sequenced part of the CDR3 DNA is TGTGCCAGCTTACCGGGACTAGCGCTCGATGAG.

This clone rates as medium-sized. The read gets to within 3 residues of the CDR3 end, and the germline J gene fills in the rest. The J gene is TRBJ2-4, the V gene TRBV19; 8 bases match TRBD1. Trimming took 6 bases from V and 6 from J; bases not matched to a gene: 7. Germline values: CDR1 LNHDA, CDR2 SQIVND (reference sequence). CDR3 length equals 14 residues. The CDR3 sequence is CASSGQGPGNIQYF. The CDR3 DNA, read in part, is TGTGCCAGTAGCGGACAGGGCCCAGGAAACATT.

This clone was seen many times. The sequenced CDR3 bases are TGCAGTGCTTACCCGAAGACTAGTAATGAG. This codes for CSAYPKTSNE. The whole CDR3 sequence reads CSAYPKTSNEQFF. The chain carries TRBV20-1 and TRBJ2-1; weak D call: TRBD2 (6 bases). Read data end 3 residues before the CDR3 end; the end is taken from the germline J gene. Trimming took 5 bases from V and 7 from J, leaving 15 bases between them. The length of the CDR3 is 13 residues. The germline V gene has CDR1 DFQATT and CDR2 SNEGSKA (reference sequence).

There are many counts of this clone. The read ends 3 residues before the CDR3 terminus; that terminus is restored from the germline J gene. The chain links TRBV2 to TRBJ1-5, with D possibly matching TRBD1 (5 bases). The V end lost 2 bases, the J end lost 3 bases, and 8 bases lay between the germline ends. The germline V gene has CDR1 SNHLY and CDR2 FYNNEI. The CDR3 is 14 residues long. The CDR3 sequence: CASSEQGNNQPQHF. The covered CDR3 bases are TGTGCCAGCAGTGAACAGGGAAACAATCAGCCC.

This clone was detected ten times or more. The read comes to an end 3 residues before the CDR3 does, leaving the germline J gene to fill in the end. The chain joins TRBV3-1 (or the pseudogene TRBV3-2) to TRBJ1-1; 7 bases are a match to TRBD1. The germline gives CDR1 LGHDT, CDR2 YNNKEL (reference sequence). This CDR3 region has 15 residues. CDR3 DNA (partial): TGTGCCAGCAGCCAAGAGAGGGGGCTTGACGCAGAA. It yields the protein CASSQERGLDAE. The complete CDR3 protein is CASSQERGLDAEAFF.